This entry describes one TCR beta chain. What it binds is not known. The entry originates in a study of CXCR3-negative and CXCR3-positive naive CD8 T cells. Study-wide background: Each library held about 1.5 +/- 0.3 million TRB reads, 130 million to 150 million in total.

Germline values: CDR1 SGHVS, CDR2 FQNEAQ. This CDR3 contains 14 residues. Naive CD8+ T lymphocytes were specified as CD45RO-CCR7+CD27+CD95-. Broader study findings: Researchers report that CXCR3-positive naive cells carry more hydrophobic TRB CDR3s than CXCR3-negative naive cells.

UMI-labeled 5' RACE TRB cDNA libraries were prepared from the cells. TCRdb derives one entry per CDR3 protein from the 5' RACE reads, leaving out DNA. This sample's table has about 150,000 distinct CDR3 sequences. The genes are TRBV7-8 and TRBJ1-6; TCRdb outputs TRBD1, but without DNA this stays unchecked. The sequenced sample consisted of naive CXCR3+ CD8+ T cells from blood. Subset reported: CD45RO-CCR7+CD27+CD95- naive CD8+ T cells expressing CXCR3 (TNR3+). The TCR was taken from a human donor in good health. Some clones in this sample may be carry-over from other donors' samples. The CDR3 here is CASSLGQGSSPLHF.